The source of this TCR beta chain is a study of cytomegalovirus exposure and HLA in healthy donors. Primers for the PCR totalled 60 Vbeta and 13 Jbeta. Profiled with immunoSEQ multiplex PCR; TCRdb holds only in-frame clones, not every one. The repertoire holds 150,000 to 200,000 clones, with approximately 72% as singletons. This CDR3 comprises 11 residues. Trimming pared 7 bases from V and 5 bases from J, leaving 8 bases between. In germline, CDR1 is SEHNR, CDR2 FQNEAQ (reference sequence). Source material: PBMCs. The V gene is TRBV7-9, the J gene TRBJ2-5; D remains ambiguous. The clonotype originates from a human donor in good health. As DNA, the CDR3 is TGTGCCAGCAAAAAGAGGGAGACCCAGTACTTC. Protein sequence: CASKKRETQYF.